Below, 22 T cell receptor beta chains from the same sample are listed, as sequenced in a study of T-cell memory formation after mild COVID-19. Via MiXCR, TCRdb re-called the 5' RACE reads, giving one row per CDR3 protein. The sample lists over 250,000 distinct CDR3 sequences, approximately 15% occurring once. Sequenced material: PBMCs or a T cell subset sorted from them (not recorded which). Every receptor here comes from a man between 18 and 29 years old who had mild COVID-19 (a few samples of this study predate the infection). Cell type and time point are not known.

The gene calls are TRBV12-3 or TRBV12-4 and TRBJ1-5; D might be TRBD1 (6 bases). CDR3 size: 16 residues. V was pared by 8 bases and J by 0 bases, with 17 bases between. CDR3 residues: CASGKGGELSNQPQHF. The CDR3 DNA sequence: TGTGCCAGCGGGAAGGGGGGGGAACTTAGCAATCAGCCCCAGCATTTT.

V gene TRBV12-3 or TRBV12-4 combines with J gene TRBJ2-6, with 8 bases lining up with TRBD1. V shed 5 bases and J 2 bases; nucleotides not matched to a gene: 8. The CDR3 covers 17 residues. The chain's CDR3 is CASSPTPGGAGANVLTF. The CDR3 nucleotides are TGTGCCAGCAGTCCCACACCAGGGGGCGCTGGGGCCAACGTCCTGACTTTC.

V gene TRBV6-6 combines with J gene TRBJ2-1; 12 nucleotides align to TRBD2. CDR1 and CDR2 (germline): MNHNY, SVGAGI (reference sequence). The CDR3 is 15 residues long. V lost 7 bases to trimming and J lost 10 bases; unmatched junction nucleotides: 11. The CDR3 here is CASNLAGGPVSEQFF. The CDR3 DNA is TGTGCCAGCAATCTAGCGGGGGGGCCTGTGAGCGAGCAGTTCTTC.

V and J are TRBV24-1 and TRBJ2-2; 9 bases are a match to TRBD2. The germline V gene encodes CDR1 KGHDR and CDR2 SFDVKD. The V and J ends lost 4 bases and 0 bases, in that order; junction bases with no gene match: 8. This CDR3 comprises 18 residues. This CDR3 reads CATSDPTPSGANTGELFF. The CDR3 nucleotides are TGTGCCACCAGTGACCCTACTCCTAGCGGGGCGAACACCGGGGAGCTGTTTTTT.

The chain uses TRBV5-1 and TRBJ2-3, with D hard to call. The CDR3 has 18 amino acids. The ends were cut back, 7 bases at V and 0 bases at J, with 24 bases in the middle. From germline, CDR1 is SGHRS and CDR2 YFSETQ. Here the CDR3 DNA reads TGCGCCAGCGCAAAGGCCGGGTCGAGACCTACTAGCACAGATACGCAGTATTTT. Translated, it gives CASAKAGSRPTSTDTQYF.

The V call is TRBV4-3, the J call TRBJ1-1; D is unresolved. Germline V lookup: CDR1 LGHNA, CDR2 YSLEER. The CDR3 sequence is 14 residues long. Trimming pared 0 bases from V and 0 bases from J, leaving 5 bases between. The CDR3 spells CASSQEYMNTEAFF. CDR3 DNA: TGCGCCAGCAGCCAAGAGTACATGAACACTGAAGCTTTCTTT.

V is TRBV24-1 and J is TRBJ2-1; D possibly uses TRBD1 or TRBD2 (5 bases each). The germline CDR1 and CDR2 sequences are KGHDR and SFDVKD. Between the trimmed V and J ends, which lost 4 bases and 8 bases, there was a span of 23 bases. The CDR3 covers 17 residues. For the CDR3, the DNA is TGTGCCACCAGTGACCGCATTGGCCGGGGCGGTAGGGATGAGCAGTTCTTC. This sequence encodes CATSDRIGRGGRDEQFF.

This clonotype was picked up a small number of times. This chain uses TRBV20-1 with TRBJ2-5, with 10 bases matching TRBD2. The germline V gene encodes CDR1 DFQATT and CDR2 SNEGSKA (reference sequence). The junction had 2 bases not matched to a gene; V was cut back by 6 bases and J by 7 bases. This CDR3 has 11 amino acids. CDR3 loop: CSARTSGTQYF. The DNA of the CDR3 is TGCAGTGCCAGGACTAGCGGGACCCAGTACTTC.

The gene calls are TRBV2 and TRBJ1-1; TRBD1 might be the D (5 bases). V lost 6 bases and J lost 4, with 12 bases in between. The V gene's germline CDR1 is SNHLY and CDR2 FYNNEI. The CDR3 runs 13 residues. The CDR3, as DNA: TGTGCCAGCAGCACGGGGGGGGTCACTGAAGCTTTCTTT. Translating it yields CASSTGGVTEAFF.

The V and J genes are TRBV19 and TRBJ2-6, with no clear D. This CDR3 has 15 residues. The V end was cut by 7 bases, the J end by 0 bases, with 10 bases between. The germline V gene has CDR1 LNHDA and CDR2 SQIVND (reference sequence). The CDR3 sequence: CASTDWVSGANVLTF. CDR3 coding DNA: TGTGCCAGTACCGATTGGGTCTCTGGGGCCAACGTCCTGACTTTC.

The chain has TRBV7-2 and TRBJ2-2; D might be TRBD2 (5 bases). This CDR3 region has 14 residues. Germline V gene sequence: CDR1 SGHTA, CDR2 FQGNSA. Between the trimmed V and J ends, which lost 5 bases and 2 bases, there was a span of 9 bases. The CDR3 protein is CASSVLANTGELFF. The DNA of the CDR3 is TGTGCCAGCAGCGTTCTAGCCAACACCGGGGAGCTGTTTTTT.

This clonotype has just a few counts. The rearrangement joins TRBV18 to TRBJ1-1; D might be TRBD1 (5 bases). Germline assignment: CDR1 KGHSH and CDR2 LQKENI. V was trimmed by 6 bases and J by 0 bases, leaving 11 bases between them. The CDR3 extends over 14 amino acids. CDR3 residues: CASSQGRLNTEAFF. The CDR3, as DNA: TGTGCCAGCTCTCAGGGTCGCTTGAACACTGAAGCTTTCTTT.

V and J are TRBV28 and TRBJ2-7; no reliable D call. V was trimmed by 4 bases and J by 4 bases, leaving 11 bases between them. The CDR3 extends over 13 amino acids. Germline V gives CDR1 MDHEN, CDR2 SYDVKM. The CDR3: CASSSPGRYEQYV. CDR3 bases: TGTGCCAGCAGTTCCCCGGGCAGGTACGAGCAGTACGTC.

In this sample, this clonotype turned up a few times. This chain joins TRBV2 and TRBJ2-5, with 9 bases fitting TRBD2. Germline V CDR1 and CDR2: SNHLY, FYNNEI. The CDR3 is 13 residues long. J was trimmed by 4 bases and V by 8 bases; bases with no gene match: 5. In DNA, the CDR3 is TGTGCCAGCGAACTAGCGGGCCTAGAGACCCAGTACTTC. Its protein is CASELAGLETQYF.

This clonotype was recorded at least ten times. The chain carries TRBV20-1 and TRBJ2-5; 8 bases line up with TRBD1. The V and J ends lost 3 bases and 2 bases, in that order; junction bases with no gene match: 8. CDR3 length equals 15 residues. From germline, CDR1 is DFQATT and CDR2 SNEGSKA (reference sequence). The CDR3 DNA follows: TGCAGTGCTAGCCCCCGGACAGGGCGGCAAGAGACCCAGTACTTC. Translated: CSASPRTGRQETQYF.

Ten or more counts support this clonotype. V and J are TRBV29-1 and TRBJ2-5, with D perhaps matching TRBD2 (6 bases). This CDR3 is built from 10 residues. Deletions cut 6 bases from V and 4 bases from J, with 6 bases between. Germline V gene lookup returns CDR1 SQVTM and CDR2 ANQGSEA. CDR3 in amino acids: CSVAGETQYF. Written as DNA, the CDR3 is TGCAGCGTAGCGGGAGAGACCCAGTACTTC.

The chain joins TRBV4-1 to TRBJ2-2; 9 bases are shared with TRBD1. V shed 4 bases, J shed 4 bases, and the junction held 7 bases outside the gene matches. The CDR3 consists of 16 residues. Germline V CDR1 and CDR2: MGHRA, YSYEKL. The chain's CDR3 is CASSRPGQGPTGELFF. The CDR3 DNA is TGCGCCAGCAGCCGACCGGGACAGGGACCCACCGGGGAGCTGTTTTTT.

The rearrangement links TRBV11-2 to TRBJ2-1, with D perhaps TRBD1 (5 bases). Trimming stripped 5 bases from V and 8 bases from J, with 16 bases between. CDR1 SGHAT and CDR2 FQNNGV come from the germline V gene. This CDR3 is 14 amino acids long. This CDR3 is CASSGAGMIHEQFF. The CDR3 DNA reads TGTGCCAGCAGCGGGGCAGGGATGATCCATGAGCAGTTCTTC. Using reference TRBV11-2 and TRBJ2-1 for the parts outside the CDR3, the full variable domain is EAGVAQSPRYKIIEKRQSVAFWCNPISGHATLYWYQQILGQGPKLLIQFQNNGVVDDSQLPKDRFSAERLKGVDSTLKIQPAKLEDSAVYLCASSGAGMIHEQFFGPGTRLTVL.

The J gene is TRBJ1-1, the V gene TRBV7-9; D is perhaps TRBD1 (6 bases). V was clipped by 4 bases and J by 1 base, with 13 bases between them. CDR1 is SEHNR and CDR2 is FQNEAQ in the germline V gene (reference sequence). CDR3 length: 15 residues. The CDR3 DNA follows: TGTGCCAGCAGCTCCACGACAGGCAAGAACACTGAAGCTTTCTTT. This sequence encodes CASSSTTGKNTEAFF.

V is TRBV27 and J is TRBJ1-1, with a possible D match to TRBD1 (6 bases). Per the germline V gene, CDR1 is MNHEY and CDR2 is SMNVEV (reference sequence). V dropped 3 bases and J dropped 2 bases, with 16 bases sitting between them. This CDR3 contains 16 residues. The CDR3 loop reads CASSFIWRGQNTEAFF. In DNA form, the CDR3 reads TGTGCCAGCAGTTTTATTTGGAGGGGACAAAACACTGAAGCTTTCTTT.

V gene TRBV5-1 combines with J gene TRBJ2-3; D unclear. Germline V gene lookup returns CDR1 SGHRS and CDR2 YFSETQ. CDR3 length: 13 residues. Trimming removed 1 base at V and 4 bases at J, with 7 bases between. The DNA of the CDR3 is TGCGCCAGCAGCTTGATTGGCCCAGATACGCAGTATTTT. Its protein product is CASSLIGPDTQYF.

The J gene is TRBJ2-7, the V gene TRBV7-2, with TRBD1 as a possible D gene (5 bases). Germline CDR1 and CDR2: SGHTA and FQGNSA. This CDR3 contains 15 residues. Trimming removed 0 bases from V and 0 bases from J, with 9 bases in between. The CDR3 DNA sequence: TGTGCCAGCAGCTTAGCGCCAAGGGGCTCCTACGAGCAGTACGTC. As protein: CASSLAPRGSYEQYV.